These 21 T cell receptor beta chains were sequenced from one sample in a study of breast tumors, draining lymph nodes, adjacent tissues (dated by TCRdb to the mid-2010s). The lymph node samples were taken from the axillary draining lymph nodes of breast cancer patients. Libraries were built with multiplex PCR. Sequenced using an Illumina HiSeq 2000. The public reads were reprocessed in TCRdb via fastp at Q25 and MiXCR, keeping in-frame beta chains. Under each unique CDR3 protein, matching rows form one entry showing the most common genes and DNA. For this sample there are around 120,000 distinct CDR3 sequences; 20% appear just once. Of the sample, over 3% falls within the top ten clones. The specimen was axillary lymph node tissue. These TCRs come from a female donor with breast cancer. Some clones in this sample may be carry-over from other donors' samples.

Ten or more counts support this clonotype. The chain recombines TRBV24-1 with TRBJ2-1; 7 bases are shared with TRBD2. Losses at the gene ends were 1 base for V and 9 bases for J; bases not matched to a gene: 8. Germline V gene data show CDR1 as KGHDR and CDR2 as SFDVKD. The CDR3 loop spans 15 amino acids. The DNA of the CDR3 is TGTGCCACCAGTGATTTTGGCGGGGGTAGTGCTGAGCAGTTCTTC. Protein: CATSDFGGGSAEQFF.

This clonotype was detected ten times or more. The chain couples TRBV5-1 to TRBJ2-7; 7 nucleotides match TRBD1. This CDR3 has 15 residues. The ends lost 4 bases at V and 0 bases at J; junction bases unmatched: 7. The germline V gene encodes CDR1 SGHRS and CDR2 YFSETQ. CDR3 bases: TGCGCCAGCAGCCTACAAGGACAGGACTCCTACGAGCAGTACTTC. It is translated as CASSLQGQDSYEQYF.

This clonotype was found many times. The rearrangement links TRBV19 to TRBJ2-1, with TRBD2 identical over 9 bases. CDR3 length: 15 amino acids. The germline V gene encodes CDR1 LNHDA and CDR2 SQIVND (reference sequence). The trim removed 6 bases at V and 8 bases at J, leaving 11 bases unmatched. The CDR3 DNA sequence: TGTGCCAGTAGCCATAAGAGCGGGAGGTTGGATGAGCAGTTCTTC. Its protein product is CASSHKSGRLDEQFF.

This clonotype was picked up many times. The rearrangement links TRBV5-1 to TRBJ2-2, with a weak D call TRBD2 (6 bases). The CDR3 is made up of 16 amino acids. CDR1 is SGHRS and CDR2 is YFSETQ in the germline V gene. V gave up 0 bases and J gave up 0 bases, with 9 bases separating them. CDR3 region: CASSLERTTNTGELFF. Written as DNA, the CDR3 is TGCGCCAGCAGCTTGGAGAGGACTACGAACACCGGGGAGCTGTTTTTT.

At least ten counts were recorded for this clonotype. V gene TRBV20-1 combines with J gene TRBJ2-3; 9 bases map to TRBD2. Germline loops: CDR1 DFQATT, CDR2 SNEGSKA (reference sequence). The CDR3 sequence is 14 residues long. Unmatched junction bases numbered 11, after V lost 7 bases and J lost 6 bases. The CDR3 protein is CSVLPGLAADTQYF. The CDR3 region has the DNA TGCAGTGTTCTTCCGGGACTAGCAGCTGATACGCAGTATTTT.

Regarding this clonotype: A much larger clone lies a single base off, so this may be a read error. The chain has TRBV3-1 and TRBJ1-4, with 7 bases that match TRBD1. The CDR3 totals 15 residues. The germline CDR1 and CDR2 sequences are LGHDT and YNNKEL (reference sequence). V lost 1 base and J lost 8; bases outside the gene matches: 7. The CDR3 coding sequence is TGTGCCAGCAGCCAAGGGACAGGCTCGTACGAAAAACTGTTTTTT. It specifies CASSQGTGSYEKLFF.

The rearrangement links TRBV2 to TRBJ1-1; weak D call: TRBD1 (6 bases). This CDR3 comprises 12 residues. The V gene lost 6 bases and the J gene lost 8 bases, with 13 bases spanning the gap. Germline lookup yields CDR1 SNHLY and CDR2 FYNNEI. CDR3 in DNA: TGTGCCAGCAGCGACAGGACCGGGGAAGCTTTCTTT. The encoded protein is CASSDRTGEAFF.

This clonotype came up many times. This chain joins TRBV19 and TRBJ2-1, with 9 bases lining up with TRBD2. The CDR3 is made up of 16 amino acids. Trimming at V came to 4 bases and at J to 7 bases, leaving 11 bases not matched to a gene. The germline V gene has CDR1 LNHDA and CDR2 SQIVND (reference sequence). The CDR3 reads CASSTPTSGRGNEQFF. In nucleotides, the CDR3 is TGTGCCAGTAGTACCCCTACTAGCGGGCGTGGGAATGAGCAGTTCTTC. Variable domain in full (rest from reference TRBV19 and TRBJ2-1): DGGITQSPKYLFRKEGQNVTLSCEQNLNHDAMYWYRQDPGQGLRLIYYSQIVNDFQKGDIAEGYSVSREKKESFPLTVTSAQKNPTAFYLCASSTPTSGRGNEQFFGPGTRLTVL.

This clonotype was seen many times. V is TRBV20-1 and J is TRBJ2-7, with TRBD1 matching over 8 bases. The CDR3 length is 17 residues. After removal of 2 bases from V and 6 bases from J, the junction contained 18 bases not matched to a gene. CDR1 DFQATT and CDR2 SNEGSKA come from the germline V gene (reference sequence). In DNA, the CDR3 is TGCAGTGCTAGATCGCCGAAGGGGCAGGGGGCGCTTATCGAGCAGTACTTC. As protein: CSARSPKGQGALIEQYF.

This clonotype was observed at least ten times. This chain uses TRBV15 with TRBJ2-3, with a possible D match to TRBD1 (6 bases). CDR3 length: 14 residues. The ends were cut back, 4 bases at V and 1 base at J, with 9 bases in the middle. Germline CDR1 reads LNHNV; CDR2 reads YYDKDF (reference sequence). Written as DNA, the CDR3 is TGTGCCACCAGCACTAGGACAGGCACAGATACGCAGTATTTT. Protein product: CATSTRTGTDTQYF.

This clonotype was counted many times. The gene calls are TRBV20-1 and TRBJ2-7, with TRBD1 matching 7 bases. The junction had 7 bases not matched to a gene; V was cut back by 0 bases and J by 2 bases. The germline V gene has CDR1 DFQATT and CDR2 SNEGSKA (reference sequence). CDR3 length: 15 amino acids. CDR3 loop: CSARDPTGTAYEQYF. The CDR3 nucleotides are TGCAGTGCTAGAGATCCGACCGGGACAGCCTACGAGCAGTACTTC.

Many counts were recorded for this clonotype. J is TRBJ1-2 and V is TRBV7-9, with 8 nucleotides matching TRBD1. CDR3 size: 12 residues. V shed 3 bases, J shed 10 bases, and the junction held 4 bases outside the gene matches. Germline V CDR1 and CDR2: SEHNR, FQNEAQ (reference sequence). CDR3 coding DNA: TGTGCCAGCAGCTTGAACAGGGGGGACTACACCTTC. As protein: CASSLNRGDYTF.

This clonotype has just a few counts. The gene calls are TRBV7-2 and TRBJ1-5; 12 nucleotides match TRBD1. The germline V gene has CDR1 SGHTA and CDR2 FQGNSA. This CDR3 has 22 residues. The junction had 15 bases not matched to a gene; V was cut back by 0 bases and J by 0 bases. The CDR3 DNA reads TGTGCCAGCAGCTTAGCCGGGACAGGGGGCCCCACCGCCTACAATAGCAATCAGCCCCAGCATTTT. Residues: CASSLAGTGGPTAYNSNQPQHF.

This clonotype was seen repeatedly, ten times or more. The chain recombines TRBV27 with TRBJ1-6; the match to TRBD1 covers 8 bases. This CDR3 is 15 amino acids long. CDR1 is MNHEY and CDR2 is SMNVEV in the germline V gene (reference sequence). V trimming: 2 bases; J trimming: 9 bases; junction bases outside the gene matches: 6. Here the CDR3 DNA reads TGTGCCAGCAGTTTACGGGACAGGTCGTTTTCACCCCTCCACTTT. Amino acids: CASSLRDRSFSPLHF.

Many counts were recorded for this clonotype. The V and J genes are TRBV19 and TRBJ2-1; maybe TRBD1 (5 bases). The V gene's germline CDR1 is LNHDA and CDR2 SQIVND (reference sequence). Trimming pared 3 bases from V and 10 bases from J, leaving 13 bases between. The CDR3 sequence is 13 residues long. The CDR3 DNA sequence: TGTGCCAGTAGTATGGGGCCCAAACTGGAGCAGTTCTTC. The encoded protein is CASSMGPKLEQFF.

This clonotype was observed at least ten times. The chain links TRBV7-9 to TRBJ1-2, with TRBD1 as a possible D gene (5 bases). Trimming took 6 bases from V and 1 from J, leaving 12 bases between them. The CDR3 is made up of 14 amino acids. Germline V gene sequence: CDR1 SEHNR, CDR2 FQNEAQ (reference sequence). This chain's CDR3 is CASSAQGVNYGYTF. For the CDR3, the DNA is TGTGCCAGCAGTGCCCAAGGGGTTAACTATGGCTACACCTTC.

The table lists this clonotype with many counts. The DNA for the CDR3 is TGTGCCAGCAGGGTGATGGGGACAATGGGTAATTCACCCCTCCACTTT. This sequence encodes CASRVMGTMGNSPLHF. The chain is built from TRBV2 and TRBJ1-6; D is possibly TRBD1 (6 bases). The CDR3 is made up of 16 amino acids. V gave up 6 bases and J gave up 6 bases, with 18 bases separating them. Per germline, CDR1 SNHLY and CDR2 FYNNEI.

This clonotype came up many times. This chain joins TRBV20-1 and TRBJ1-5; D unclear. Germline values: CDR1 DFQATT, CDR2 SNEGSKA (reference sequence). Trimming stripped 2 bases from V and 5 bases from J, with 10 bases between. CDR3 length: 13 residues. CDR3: CSARQSLYQPQHF. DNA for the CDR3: TGCAGTGCTAGACAGTCTCTGTATCAGCCCCAGCATTTT.

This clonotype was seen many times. In DNA form, the CDR3 reads TGCAGCGTTGTGCTAGCGGGAGAGACCCAGTACTTC. Protein product: CSVVLAGETQYF. The chain couples TRBV29-1 to TRBJ2-5; TRBD2 aligns across 8 bases. Per germline, CDR1 SQVTM and CDR2 ANQGSEA. The V segment lost 4 bases and the J segment 4 bases; nucleotides outside the gene matches: 2. The CDR3 length is 12 residues.

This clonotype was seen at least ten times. Here the CDR3 DNA reads TGTGCCATCAAGGCTATAAGTGCCGGGGAGCTGTTTTTT. It specifies CAIKAISAGELFF. The chain carries TRBV10-3 and TRBJ2-2; no reliable D call. The V gene's germline CDR1 is ENHRY and CDR2 SYGVKD. The V and J ends lost 7 bases and 6 bases respectively, with 12 bases between them. CDR3 length equals 13 residues.

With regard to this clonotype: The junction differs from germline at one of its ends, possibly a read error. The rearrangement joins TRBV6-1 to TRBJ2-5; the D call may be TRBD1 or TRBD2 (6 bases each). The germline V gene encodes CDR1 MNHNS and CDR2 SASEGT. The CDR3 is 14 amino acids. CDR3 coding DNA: TGTGCCAGCGCCCCGGGGGCACTCCAAGAGATCCAGTACTTC. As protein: CASAPGALQEIQYF.